The 26 T cell receptor beta chains below come from one sample, sequenced in a study. Tregs were sorted as CD4+CD25+CD127-/low cells. TCRdb recomputed calls from the 5' RACE reads with MiXCR, one row per CDR3 protein. The data contain roughly 58,000 distinct CDR3 sequences, less than 25% of them singletons. What was sequenced was tumor-infiltrating Tregs sorted from the breast tumor. These receptors were taken from a female donor with breast cancer.

This clonotype has a handful of counts. The rearrangement links TRBV12-3 or TRBV12-4 to TRBJ2-3, with D unclear. Trimming cost V 5 bases and J 4 bases, with 10 bases left between them. There are 13 residues in the CDR3. CDR3 nucleotide sequence: TGTGCCAGCAGTCAGAGTTTAGCAGATACGCAGTATTTT. It codes for CASSQSLADTQYF.

Comment on this clonotype: Possible read error: a much larger clone is one base away. This chain links TRBV11-3 with TRBJ2-1; D gene unclear. The CDR3 has 13 residues. Germline V gene sequence: CDR1 SGHNT, CDR2 YENEEA. V shed 0 bases and J shed 7 bases, with 7 bases lying between them. CDR3 residues: CASSLDRRNEQFF. In nucleotides, the CDR3 is TGTGCCAGCAGCTTAGACAGGCGGAATGAGCAGTTCTTC. Variable domain in full (rest from reference TRBV11-3 and TRBJ2-1): EAGVVQSPRYKIIEKKQPVAFWCNPISGHNTLYWYLQNLGQGPELLIRYENEEAVDDSQLPKDRFSAERLKGVDSTLKIQPAELGDSAVYLCASSLDRRNEQFFGPGTRLTVL.

This chain connects TRBV30 to TRBJ2-3; a weak D match, TRBD2 (6 bases). This CDR3 spans 13 amino acids. Between the trimmed V and J ends, which lost 5 bases and 4 bases, there was a span of 13 bases. Germline V gives CDR1 GTSNPN, CDR2 SVGIG (reference sequence). CDR3 in amino acids: CAWGGLPADTQYF. The CDR3 bases are TGTGCCTGGGGAGGGCTACCCGCAGATACGCAGTATTTT.

V gene TRBV5-4 combines with J gene TRBJ2-3, with 9 bases lining up with TRBD1. The CDR3 totals 16 residues. The ends lost 4 bases at V and 1 base at J; junction bases unmatched: 7. Germline CDR1 and CDR2: SGHNT and YYREEE (reference sequence). Written as DNA, the CDR3 is TGTGCCAGCAGCCGACAGGGGGGGGTAGGCACAGATACGCAGTATTTT. It specifies CASSRQGGVGTDTQYF.

V and J are TRBV3-1 and TRBJ2-7, with no clear D. V lost 1 base and J 3 bases, leaving 4 bases between the germline ends. This CDR3 has 12 amino acids. The germline gives CDR1 LGHDT, CDR2 YNNKEL (reference sequence). The CDR3 sequence: CASSQAGYEQYF. The CDR3 nucleotides are TGTGCCAGCAGCCAAGCAGGCTACGAGCAGTACTTC.

V gene TRBV20-1 combines with J gene TRBJ2-3, with D tentatively TRBD2 (6 bases). CDR1 DFQATT and CDR2 SNEGSKA come from the germline V gene (reference sequence). The CDR3 has 15 amino acids. Trimming shortened V by 1 base and J by 1 base, and 12 bases separated the two germline ends. CDR3 sequence reads: CSARVRREGTDTQYF. The CDR3 bases are TGCAGTGCTAGAGTTCGGAGGGAGGGCACAGATACGCAGTATTTT.

The genes are TRBV12-5 and TRBJ2-5, with no clear D. Per germline, CDR1 LGHNT and CDR2 FRNRAP. The CDR3 extends over 13 amino acids. V was pared by 6 bases and J by 5 bases, with 13 bases between. CDR3 coding DNA: TGTGCTAGTGGACCCCCGGACGGCGAGACCCAGTACTTC. Its translation: CASGPPDGETQYF. Complete variable domain (other parts from reference TRBV12-5 and TRBJ2-5): DARVTQTPRHKVTEMGQEVTMRCQPILGHNTVFWYRQTMMQGLELLAYFRNRAPLDDSGMPKDRFSAEMPDATLATLKIQPSEPRDSAVYFCASGPPDGETQYFGPGTRLLVL.

This rearrangement joins TRBV11-2 to TRBJ1-5; possible D gene TRBD1, 6 bases. CDR1 is SGHAT and CDR2 is FQNNGV in the germline V gene. CDR3 length equals 13 residues. Trimming stripped 5 bases from V and 7 bases from J, with 12 bases between. The CDR3 here is CASSRRGSQPQHF. CDR3 bases: TGTGCCAGCAGCAGGAGGGGGTCCCAGCCCCAGCATTTT.

This clonotype has only a few counts. The rearrangement links TRBV6-6 to TRBJ1-3, with TRBD1 identical over 9 bases. Losses at the gene ends were 6 bases for V and 4 bases for J; bases not matched to a gene: 7. The CDR3 extends over 15 amino acids. Germline assignment: CDR1 MNHNY and CDR2 SVGAGI (reference sequence). The CDR3, as DNA: TGTGCCAGCAGCTTACAGGGGGCAAGAGGAAACACCATATATTTT. It encodes CASSLQGARGNTIYF.

The rearrangement joins TRBV4-1 to TRBJ2-6, with D perhaps matching TRBD1 (6 bases). The ends were cut back, 3 bases at V and 3 bases at J, with 15 bases in the middle. CDR3 length: 17 residues. Per the germline V gene, CDR1 is MGHRA and CDR2 is YSYEKL. CDR3 residues: CASSHETGSDGANVLTF. DNA of the CDR3: TGCGCCAGCAGCCATGAAACAGGGTCAGATGGGGCCAACGTCCTGACTTTC.

On this clonotype itself: A much larger clone lies one base from this, so it may be a read error. Likely a read error: the CDR3 ends without its conserved phenylalanine or tryptophan. The chain is built from TRBV7-9 and TRBJ1-1, with D possibly being TRBD1 (6 bases). The CDR3 totals 14 residues. V was clipped by 1 base and J by 7 bases, with 13 bases between them. Germline V gives CDR1 SEHNR, CDR2 FQNEAQ (reference sequence). The CDR3 DNA is TGTGCCAGCAGCTTAGGCTCCCAGGGGTATGAAGCTTTCCTT. Translating it yields CASSLGSQGYEAFL.

The chain links TRBV20-1 to TRBJ2-1; D remains unclear. There are 14 residues in the CDR3. In germline, CDR1 is DFQATT, CDR2 SNEGSKA (reference sequence). Trimming pared 3 bases from V and 6 bases from J, leaving 15 bases between. The CDR3 spells CSASQVGLPNEQFF. CDR3 in DNA: TGCAGTGCTAGTCAGGTCGGCCTCCCCAATGAGCAGTTCTTC.

This clonotype was seen only a few times. This chain links TRBV10-1 with TRBJ2-1; TRBD2 matches 9 bases. CDR1 and CDR2 from the germline V gene are WNHNN and SYGVQD (reference sequence). This CDR3 comprises 17 residues. Unmatched junction bases numbered 13, after V lost 3 bases and J lost 7 bases. The DNA for the CDR3 is TGCGCCAGCAGTGACTCAGGGACGGGACTAGCAAGTAATGAGCAGTTCTTC. Its protein is CASSDSGTGLASNEQFF.

The chain combines TRBV7-9 with TRBJ2-7; 7 bases are shared with TRBD1. J gave up 3 bases and V 6 bases, and 8 bases lay outside the gene matches. The V gene's germline CDR1 is SEHNR and CDR2 FQNEAQ (reference sequence). This CDR3 contains 14 residues. The CDR3 region is CASSYDRAFYEQYF. DNA for the CDR3: TGTGCCAGCAGTTACGACAGGGCCTTCTACGAGCAGTACTTC. Drawing the rest from reference TRBV7-9 and TRBJ2-7, the complete variable domain is DTGVSQNPRHKITKRGQNVTFRCDPISEHNRLYWYRQTLGQGPEFLTYFQNEAQLEKSRLLSDRFSAERPKGSFSTLEIQRTEQGDSAMYLCASSYDRAFYEQYFGPGTRLTVT.

This clonotype was seen repeatedly, ten times or more. The J gene is TRBJ2-5, the V gene TRBV29-1, with no clear D. The CDR3 consists of 13 residues. Germline V lookup: CDR1 SQVTM, CDR2 ANQGSEA. Trimming shortened V by 3 bases and J by 5 bases, and 13 bases separated the two germline ends. CDR3 in DNA: TGCAGCGTTGAGGAAAGCCCCAGGGAGACCCAGTACTTC. This codes for CSVEESPRETQYF.

The chain combines TRBV12-3 or TRBV12-4 with TRBJ1-4, with a tentative D call TRBD1 (5 bases). This CDR3 contains 14 residues. V lost 6 bases and J lost 5, with 13 bases in between. CDR3: CASSARGSNEKLFF. The CDR3 bases are TGTGCCAGCAGCGCGAGGGGCTCGAATGAAAAACTGTTTTTT.

This clonotype was found a few times. The CDR3 sequence: CASSQGTGAPSSYEQYF. Written as DNA, the CDR3 is TGCGCCAGCAGCCAAGGGACAGGGGCGCCGAGCTCCTACGAGCAGTACTTC. The chain carries TRBV4-1 and TRBJ2-7; 9 nucleotides agree with TRBD1. V shed 1 base, J shed 0 bases, and the junction held 7 bases outside the gene matches. The CDR3 covers 17 residues. In germline, CDR1 is MGHRA, CDR2 YSYEKL.

This rearrangement joins TRBV7-8 to TRBJ2-7; no definite D call. This CDR3 comprises 13 residues. Germline V lookup: CDR1 SGHVS, CDR2 FQNEAQ. The V gene lost 5 bases and the J gene lost 3 bases, with 11 bases spanning the gap. CDR3: CASSLLDSYEQYF. DNA for the CDR3: TGTGCCAGCAGCCTCCTGGATAGCTACGAGCAGTACTTC.

This clonotype was counted only a few times. This chain connects TRBV12-3 or TRBV12-4 to TRBJ2-7; D could derive from TRBD1 or TRBD2 (5 bases each). The CDR3 extends over 13 amino acids. V was clipped by 3 bases and J by 5 bases, with 11 bases between them. CDR3 nucleotides: TGTGCCAGCAGTTTCTTTCGAGGGGACGAGCAGTACTTC. Amino acids: CASSFFRGDEQYF.

This clonotype was counted a few times. One base away lies a much larger clone, so this may be a sequencing read error. The chain recombines TRBV6-2 or TRBV6-3 with TRBJ1-1; the D is unclear. V was cut by 5 bases and J by 6 bases, with 19 bases left in between. Germline CDR1 reads MNHEY; CDR2 reads SVGEGT. The CDR3 has 15 residues. The CDR3 is CASSPRTLRHAEAFF. CDR3 bases: TGTGCCAGCAGTCCCCGGACCTTGAGGCACGCTGAAGCTTTCTTT.

This clonotype was recorded many times. CDR3 sequence (DNA): TGTGCCAGCAGTTTAGGTGGGGCGGGCCTCGAAGCTTTCTTT. The encoded protein is CASSLGGAGLEAFF. The V gene is TRBV6-5, the J gene TRBJ1-1, with a tentative D call TRBD1 (5 bases). Deletions cut 4 bases from V and 8 bases from J, with 17 bases between. CDR3 length equals 14 residues. Germline CDR1 and CDR2: MNHEY and SVGAGI.

For this clonotype: A much larger clone sits a single nucleotide away, making a read error possible. In this CDR3 the conserved last residue, phenylalanine or tryptophan, is missing, so a read error is likely. The chain carries TRBV7-2 and TRBJ1-2; D is uncertain. Germline CDR1 reads SGHTA; CDR2 reads FQGNSA. This CDR3 is 13 amino acids long. V was cut by 4 bases and J by 8 bases, with 14 bases left in between. In nucleotides, the CDR3 is TGTGCCAGCAGCTCCTCGGTGAGGAGCGGCTACACCTCC. Amino acids: CASSSSVRSGYTS.

The V call is TRBV15, the J call TRBJ2-3, with D uncertain. Germline CDR1 reads LNHNV; CDR2 reads YYDKDF (reference sequence). CDR3 length equals 17 residues. V was shortened by 2 bases and J by 0 bases, with 15 bases between the two germline ends. The CDR3 protein is CATSRTGRGSSTDTQYF. Written as DNA, the CDR3 is TGTGCCACCAGCAGAACCGGCCGTGGCAGCAGCACAGATACGCAGTATTTT.

The table lists this clonotype with a few counts. The V and J genes are TRBV7-9 and TRBJ1-3; TRBD1 is a possible D gene (5 bases). Germline lookup yields CDR1 SEHNR and CDR2 FQNEAQ (reference sequence). This CDR3 has 16 amino acids. The V gene lost 7 bases and the J gene lost 2 bases, with 18 bases spanning the gap. The CDR3 DNA is TGTGCCAGCAAATCGAACTCCCTCAGGGCTGGAAACACCATATATTTT. Translating it yields CASKSNSLRAGNTIYF.

The rearrangement links TRBV6-2 or TRBV6-3 to TRBJ2-1; D perhaps matches TRBD2 (6 bases). V was trimmed by 6 bases and J by 10 bases, leaving 16 bases between them. Germline V gene sequence: CDR1 MNHEY, CDR2 SVGEGT. The CDR3 consists of 13 residues. The DNA of the CDR3 is TGTGCCAGCAGCCCCATGGGGGGATGGGAGCAGTTCTTC. This codes for CASSPMGGWEQFF.

This clonotype was counted a few times. The gene calls are TRBV5-1 and TRBJ2-5; tentative D call: TRBD1 (6 bases). Trimming removed 3 bases from V and 4 bases from J, with 13 bases in between. Germline V lookup: CDR1 SGHRS, CDR2 YFSETQ. CDR3 length equals 14 residues. The CDR3 is CASSWDTEIETQYF. The CDR3 region has the DNA TGCGCCAGCAGCTGGGACACGGAGATAGAGACCCAGTACTTC. The full variable domain, in which reference TRBV5-1 and TRBJ2-5 provide the parts outside the CDR3, is KAGVTQTPRYLIKTRGQQVTLSCSPISGHRSVSWYQQTPGQGLQFLFEYFSETQRNKGNFPGRFSGRQFSNSRSEMNVSTLELGDSALYLCASSWDTEIETQYFGPGTRLLVL.